This paragraph reports one T cell receptor (beta chain). This record belongs to a study of PD-L1 blockade in urothelial cancer. TCRdb's copy holds only in-frame clones and misses some; the assay was immunoSEQ multiplex PCR. This sample yields 50,000 to 75,000 clones, of which 81% are seen a single time; 1.5% to 2% belongs to the top ten. Documented time point: pretreatment peripheral blood. The V end was cut by 5 bases, the J end by 3 bases, with 13 bases between. Germline V gives CDR1 SGHTA, CDR2 FQGNSA. The CDR3 spans 14 residues. The rearrangement joins TRBV7-2 to TRBJ1-2; D gene uncertain. The TCR was taken from a man in his 70s with urothelial cancer. The starting material was PBMCs, obtained around atezolizumab (anti-PD-L1) treatment. This chain's CDR3 is CASSVTTIDYGYTF. DNA for the CDR3: TGTGCCAGCAGCGTAACGACAATTGACTATGGCTACACCTTC.